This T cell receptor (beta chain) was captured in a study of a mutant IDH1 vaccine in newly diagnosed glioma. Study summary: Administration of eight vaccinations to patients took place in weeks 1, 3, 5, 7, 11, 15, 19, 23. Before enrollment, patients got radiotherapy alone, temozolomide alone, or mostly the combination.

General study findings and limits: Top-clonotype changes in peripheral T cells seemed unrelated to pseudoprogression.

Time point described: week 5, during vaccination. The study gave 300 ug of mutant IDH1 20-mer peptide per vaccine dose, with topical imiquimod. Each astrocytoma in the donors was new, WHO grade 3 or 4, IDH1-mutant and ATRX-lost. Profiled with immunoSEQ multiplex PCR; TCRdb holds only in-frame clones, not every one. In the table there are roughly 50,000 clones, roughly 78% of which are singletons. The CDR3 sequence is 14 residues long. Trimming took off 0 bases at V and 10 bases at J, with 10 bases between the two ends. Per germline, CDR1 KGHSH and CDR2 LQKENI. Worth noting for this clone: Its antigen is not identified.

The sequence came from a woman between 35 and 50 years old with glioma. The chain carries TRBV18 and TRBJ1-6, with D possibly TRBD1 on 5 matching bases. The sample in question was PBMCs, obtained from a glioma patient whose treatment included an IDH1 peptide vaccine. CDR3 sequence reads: CASSPPGTGSPLHF. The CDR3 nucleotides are TGTGCCAGCTCACCACCGGGTACAGGATCACCCCTCCACTTT. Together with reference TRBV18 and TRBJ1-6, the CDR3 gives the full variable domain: NAGVMQNPRHLVRRRGQEARLRCSPMKGHSHVYWYRQLPEEGLKFMVYLQKENIIDESGMPKERFSAEFPKEGPSILRIQQVVRGDSAAYFCASSPPGTGSPLHFGNGTRLTVT.